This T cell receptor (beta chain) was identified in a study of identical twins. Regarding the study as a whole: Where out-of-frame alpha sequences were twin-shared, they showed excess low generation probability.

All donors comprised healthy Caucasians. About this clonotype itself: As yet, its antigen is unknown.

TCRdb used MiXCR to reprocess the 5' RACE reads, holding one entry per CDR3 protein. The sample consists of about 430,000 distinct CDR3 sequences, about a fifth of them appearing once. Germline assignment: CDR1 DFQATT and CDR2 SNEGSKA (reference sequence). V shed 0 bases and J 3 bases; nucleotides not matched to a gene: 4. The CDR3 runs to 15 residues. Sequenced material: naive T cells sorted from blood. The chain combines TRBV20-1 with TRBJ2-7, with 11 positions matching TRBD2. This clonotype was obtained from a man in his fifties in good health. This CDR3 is CSARDVTSGSYEQYF. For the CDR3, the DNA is TGCAGTGCTAGAGATGTCACTAGCGGGAGCTACGAGCAGTACTTC.